This entry lists 11 T cell receptor beta chains sequenced from one sample in a study of OX40 agonist ivuxolimab in advanced cancers. Assay: immunoSEQ multiplex PCR; the TCRdb copy retains only in-frame clones and omits some. The sample shows more than 60,000 clones, approximately 86% of them seen only once. The sample here was CD4+ or CD8+ T cells sorted from blood, taken in a trial of the OX40 agonist ivuxolimab. All receptors derive from an adult with an advanced solid tumor such as melanoma, head and neck, liver or kidney cancer.

V gene TRBV5-1 combines with J gene TRBJ2-1, with 12 positions matching TRBD2. The CDR3 is made up of 16 amino acids. J was trimmed by 10 bases and V by 2 bases; bases with no gene match: 10. Germline V lookup: CDR1 SGHRS, CDR2 YFSETQ. The CDR3 spells CASSFRASGGAGEQFF. CDR3 DNA sequence: TGCGCCAGCAGCTTCCGGGCTAGCGGGGGGGCCGGGGAGCAGTTCTTC. The variable domain in full, completed from reference TRBV5-1 and TRBJ2-1, reads KAGVTQTPRYLIKTRGQQVTLSCSPISGHRSVSWYQQTPGQGLQFLFEYFSETQRNKGNFPGRFSGRQFSNSRSEMNVSTLELGDSALYLCASSFRASGGAGEQFFGPGTRLTVL.

A single count supports this clone. The chain links TRBV4-1 to TRBJ1-2; D is ambiguous. This CDR3 is 16 amino acids long. V was clipped by 0 bases and J by 4 bases, with 15 bases between them. Per germline, CDR1 MGHRA and CDR2 YSYEKL. The CDR3 reads CASSQDIGAYPYGYTF. CDR3 DNA sequence: TGCGCCAGCAGCCAAGATATAGGCGCCTATCCCTATGGCTACACCTTC.

This rearrangement joins TRBV12-5 to TRBJ2-7, with TRBD2 matching 10 bases. J was trimmed by 1 base and V by 4 bases; bases with no gene match: 4. Per germline, CDR1 LGHNT and CDR2 FRNRAP. This CDR3 contains 15 residues. The CDR3 loop is CASGYPSGGSYEQYF. The CDR3 DNA sequence: TGTGCTAGTGGTTACCCTAGCGGGGGTTCCTACGAGCAGTACTTC. Using reference TRBV12-5 and TRBJ2-7 for the parts outside the CDR3, the full variable domain is DARVTQTPRHKVTEMGQEVTMRCQPILGHNTVFWYRQTMMQGLELLAYFRNRAPLDDSGMPKDRFSAEMPDATLATLKIQPSEPRDSAVYFCASGYPSGGSYEQYFGPGTRLTVT.

The chain has TRBV7-2 and TRBJ1-1; unclear D gene. V was trimmed by 5 bases and J by 6 bases, leaving 13 bases between them. CDR3 length: 13 amino acids. Germline V lookup: CDR1 SGHTA, CDR2 FQGNSA. The CDR3 DNA reads as TGTGCCAGCAGCCGGCGGGAGATCTCTGAAGCTTTCTTT. Translation: CASSRREISEAFF.

V usage is TRBV7-9 and J usage is TRBJ1-2, with 11 bases fitting TRBD1. Unmatched junction bases numbered 19, after V lost 5 bases and J lost 8 bases. The germline gives CDR1 SEHNR, CDR2 FQNEAQ (reference sequence). CDR3 length equals 18 residues. The CDR3 sequence is CASSQISAEWDRGTGYTF. CDR3 nucleotides: TGTGCCAGCAGCCAGATTTCCGCAGAATGGGACAGGGGGACCGGCTACACCTTC. The whole variable domain, remainder taken from reference TRBV7-9 and TRBJ1-2, is DTGVSQNPRHKITKRGQNVTFRCDPISEHNRLYWYRQTLGQGPEFLTYFQNEAQLEKSRLLSDRFSAERPKGSFSTLEIQRTEQGDSAMYLCASSQISAEWDRGTGYTFGSGTRLTVV.

The V call is TRBV6-1, the J call TRBJ1-1, with a possible D match to TRBD1 (5 bases). The CDR3 length is 14 residues. Between the trimmed V and J ends, which lost 4 bases and 3 bases, there was a span of 12 bases. Germline V lookup: CDR1 MNHNS, CDR2 SASEGT. The CDR3, as DNA: TGTGCCAGCAGTGGGGGCGAGGTAGACACTGAAGCTTTCTTT. Its protein product is CASSGGEVDTEAFF.

Points on this clone: This sample also contains other DNA sequences that code for the same CDR3. The V call is TRBV7-3, the J call TRBJ2-3; D is unclear. This CDR3 contains 13 residues. Germline assignment: CDR1 SGHTA and CDR2 FQGTGA. The V and J ends lost 2 bases and 2 bases respectively, with 5 bases between them. The CDR3 is CASSLVSTDTQYF. DNA for the CDR3: TGTGCCAGCAGCTTAGTTTCCACAGATACGCAGTATTTT.

This rearrangement joins TRBV9 to TRBJ2-3; D ambiguous. Germline loops: CDR1 SGDLS, CDR2 YYNGEE. The CDR3 sequence is 13 residues long. Trimming removed 1 base at V and 0 bases at J, with 3 bases between. CDR3: CASSVTSTDTQYF. For the CDR3, the DNA is TGTGCCAGCAGCGTAACCAGCACAGATACGCAGTATTTT. Complete variable domain (other parts from reference TRBV9 and TRBJ2-3): DSGVTQTPKHLITATGQRVTLRCSPRSGDLSVYWYQQSLDQGLQFLIQYYNGEERAKGNILERFSAQQFPDLHSELNLSSLELGDSALYFCASSVTSTDTQYFGPGTRLTVL.

This chain connects TRBV5-4 to TRBJ2-5, with 14 positions matching TRBD2. CDR3 size: 16 residues. Germline CDR1 and CDR2: SGHNT and YYREEE (reference sequence). V trimming: 4 bases; J trimming: 9 bases; junction bases outside the gene matches: 11. CDR3 in amino acids: CASSGGTSGGLNPQYF. The CDR3 bases are TGTGCCAGCAGCGGGGGGACTAGCGGGGGCCTAAATCCCCAGTACTTC.

This clone was observed a few times. This chain joins TRBV30 and TRBJ1-1, with no clear D. Germline CDR1 is GTSNPN and CDR2 is SVGIG (reference sequence). The CDR3 is 11 amino acids. The germline V and J ends were trimmed by 4 bases and 7 bases, with 10 bases remaining between them. The CDR3 sequence is CAWNRHIEAFF. The CDR3 DNA follows: TGTGCCTGGAATAGACATATTGAAGCTTTCTTT. Filled out from reference TRBV30 and TRBJ1-1, the complete variable domain reads SQTIHQWPATLVQPVGSPLSLECTVEGTSNPNLYWYRQAAGRGLQLLFYSVGIGQISSEVPQNLSASRPQDRQFILSSKKLLLSDSGFYLCAWNRHIEAFFGQGTRLTVV.

V usage is TRBV28 and J usage is TRBJ1-3; D may be TRBD1 (5 bases). The CDR3 is made up of 15 amino acids. Trimming cost V 3 bases and J 4 bases, with 13 bases left between them. The germline V gene encodes CDR1 MDHEN and CDR2 SYDVKM. The CDR3 reads CASSFDSLSGNTIYF. The DNA of the CDR3 is TGTGCCAGCAGTTTCGACAGCCTCTCCGGAAACACCATATATTTT.